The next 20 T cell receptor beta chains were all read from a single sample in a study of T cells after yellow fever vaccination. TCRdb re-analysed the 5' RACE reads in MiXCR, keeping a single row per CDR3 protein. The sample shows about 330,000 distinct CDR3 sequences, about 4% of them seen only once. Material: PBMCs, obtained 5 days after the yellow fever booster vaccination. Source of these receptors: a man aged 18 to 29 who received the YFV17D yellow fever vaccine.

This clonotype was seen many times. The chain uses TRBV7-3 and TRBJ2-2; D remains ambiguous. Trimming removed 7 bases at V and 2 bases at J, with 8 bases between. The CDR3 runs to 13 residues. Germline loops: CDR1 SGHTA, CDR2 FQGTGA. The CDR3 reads CASIEVNTGELFF. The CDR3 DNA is TGTGCCAGCATCGAGGTTAACACCGGGGAGCTGTTTTTT. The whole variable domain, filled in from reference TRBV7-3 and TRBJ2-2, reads GAGVSQTPSNKVTEKGKYVELRCDPISGHTALYWYRQSLGQGPEFLIYFQGTGAADDSGLPNDRFFAVRPEGSVSTLKIQRTERGDSAVYLCASIEVNTGELFFGEGSRLTVL.

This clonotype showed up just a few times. CDR3 residues: CASSPWEGNQETQYF. The DNA of the CDR3 is TGCGCCAGCAGCCCTTGGGAAGGGAACCAAGAGACCCAGTACTTC. The chain carries TRBV5-1 and TRBJ2-5; no firm D call. This CDR3 is 15 amino acids long. V was clipped by 4 bases and J by 0 bases, with 13 bases between them. Germline V CDR1 and CDR2: SGHRS, YFSETQ. Combining the CDR3 with reference TRBV5-1 and TRBJ2-5 gives the whole variable domain KAGVTQTPRYLIKTRGQQVTLSCSPISGHRSVSWYQQTPGQGLQFLFEYFSETQRNKGNFPGRFSGRQFSNSRSEMNVSTLELGDSALYLCASSPWEGNQETQYFGPGTRLLVL.

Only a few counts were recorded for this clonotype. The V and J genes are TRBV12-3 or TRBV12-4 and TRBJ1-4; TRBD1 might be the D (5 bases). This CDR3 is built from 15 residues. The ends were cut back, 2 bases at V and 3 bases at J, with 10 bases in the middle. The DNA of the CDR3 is TGTGCCAGCAGTTTATATGAGGGGTCTAATGAAAAACTGTTTTTT. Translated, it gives CASSLYEGSNEKLFF.

For the CDR3, the DNA is TGTGCCATCAGTGAGTTAACCGGGAGCCGCGGGGATACGCAGTATTTT. This translates into CAISELTGSRGDTQYF. The V call is TRBV10-3, the J call TRBJ2-3; perhaps TRBD2 as D (6 bases). The V and J ends lost 1 base and 6 bases respectively, with 17 bases between them. Germline lookup yields CDR1 ENHRY and CDR2 SYGVKD. This CDR3 is 16 amino acids long.

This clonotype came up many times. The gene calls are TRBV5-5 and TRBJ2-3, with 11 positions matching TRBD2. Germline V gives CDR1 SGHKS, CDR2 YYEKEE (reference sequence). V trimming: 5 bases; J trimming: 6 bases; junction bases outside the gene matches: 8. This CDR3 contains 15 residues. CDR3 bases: TGTGCCAGCAGAAACCCGACTAGCGGGGCCGATACGCAGTATTTT. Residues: CASRNPTSGADTQYF.

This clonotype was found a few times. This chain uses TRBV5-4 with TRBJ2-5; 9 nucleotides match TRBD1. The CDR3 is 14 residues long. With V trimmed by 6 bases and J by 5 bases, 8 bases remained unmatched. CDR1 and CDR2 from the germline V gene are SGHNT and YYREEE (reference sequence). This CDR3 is CASKHRGRGETQYF. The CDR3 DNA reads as TGTGCCAGCAAACACAGGGGGCGAGGGGAGACCCAGTACTTC. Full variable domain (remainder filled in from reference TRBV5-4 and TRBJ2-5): ETGVTQSPTHLIKTRGQQVTLRCSSQSGHNTVSWYQQALGQGPQFIFQYYREEENGRGNFPPRFSGLQFPNYSSELNVNALELDDSALYLCASKHRGRGETQYFGPGTRLLVL.

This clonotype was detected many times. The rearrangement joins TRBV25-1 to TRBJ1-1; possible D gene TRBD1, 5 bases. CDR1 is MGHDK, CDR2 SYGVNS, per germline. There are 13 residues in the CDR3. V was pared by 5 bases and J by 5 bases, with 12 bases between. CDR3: CASSQGVGTEAFF. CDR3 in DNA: TGTGCCAGCAGTCAGGGCGTGGGGACTGAAGCTTTCTTT.

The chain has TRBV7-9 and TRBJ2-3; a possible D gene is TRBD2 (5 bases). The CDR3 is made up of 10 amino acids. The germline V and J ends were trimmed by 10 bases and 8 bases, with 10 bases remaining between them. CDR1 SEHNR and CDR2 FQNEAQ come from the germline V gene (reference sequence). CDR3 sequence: CATGDLTQYF. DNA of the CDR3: TGTGCCACCGGGGATCTTACGCAGTATTTT.

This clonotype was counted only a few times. The CDR3 DNA reads as TGTGCCAGCAGCTTAGAAGGGGGATCAGGGGAGCTGTTTTTT. Translation gives CASSLEGGSGELFF. This sequence joins TRBV7-8 and TRBJ2-2; TRBD1 might be the D (6 bases). V lost 1 base, J lost 8 bases, and 11 bases lay in between. Germline CDR1 SGHVS, CDR2 FQNEAQ. This CDR3 region has 14 residues.

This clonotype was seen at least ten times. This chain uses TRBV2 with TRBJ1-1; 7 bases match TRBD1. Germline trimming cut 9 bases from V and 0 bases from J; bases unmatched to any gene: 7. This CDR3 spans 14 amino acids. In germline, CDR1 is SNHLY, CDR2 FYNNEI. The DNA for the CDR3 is TGTGCCAGACCCCAAACAGGGGTGAACACTGAAGCTTTCTTT. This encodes CARPQTGVNTEAFF.

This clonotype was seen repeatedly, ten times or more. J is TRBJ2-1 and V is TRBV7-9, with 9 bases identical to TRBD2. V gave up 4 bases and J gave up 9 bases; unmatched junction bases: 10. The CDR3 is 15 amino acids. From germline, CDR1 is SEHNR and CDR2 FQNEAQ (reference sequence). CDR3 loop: CASSSLAGGPGEQFF. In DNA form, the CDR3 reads TGTGCCAGCAGCTCCCTTGCGGGGGGGCCAGGTGAGCAGTTCTTC.

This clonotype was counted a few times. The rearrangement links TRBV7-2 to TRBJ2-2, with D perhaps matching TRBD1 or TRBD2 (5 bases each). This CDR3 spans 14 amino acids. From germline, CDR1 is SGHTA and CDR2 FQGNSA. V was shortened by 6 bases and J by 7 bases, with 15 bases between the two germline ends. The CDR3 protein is CASRPNRGGGELFF. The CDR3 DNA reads TGTGCCAGCAGACCAAACCGGGGCGGCGGGGAGCTGTTTTTT. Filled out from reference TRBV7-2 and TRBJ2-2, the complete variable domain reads GAGVSQSPSNKVTEKGKDVELRCDPISGHTALYWYRQSLGQGLEFLIYFQGNSAPDKSGLPSDRFSAERTGGSVSTLTIQRTQQEDSAVYLCASRPNRGGGELFFGEGSRLTVL.

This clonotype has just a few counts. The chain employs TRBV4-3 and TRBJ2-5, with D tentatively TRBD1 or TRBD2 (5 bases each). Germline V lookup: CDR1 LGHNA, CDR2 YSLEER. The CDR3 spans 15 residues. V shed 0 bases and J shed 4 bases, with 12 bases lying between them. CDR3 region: CASSQDLSGTETQYF. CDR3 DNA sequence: TGCGCCAGCAGCCAAGATCTATCAGGGACAGAGACCCAGTACTTC.

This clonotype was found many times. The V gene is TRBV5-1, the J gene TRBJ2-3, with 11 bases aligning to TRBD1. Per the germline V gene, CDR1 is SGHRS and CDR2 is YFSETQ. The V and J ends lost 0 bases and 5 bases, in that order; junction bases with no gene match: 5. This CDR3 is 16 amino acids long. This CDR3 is CASSLVGQGAGDTQYF. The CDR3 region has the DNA TGCGCCAGCAGCTTGGTAGGACAGGGGGCCGGAGATACGCAGTATTTT.

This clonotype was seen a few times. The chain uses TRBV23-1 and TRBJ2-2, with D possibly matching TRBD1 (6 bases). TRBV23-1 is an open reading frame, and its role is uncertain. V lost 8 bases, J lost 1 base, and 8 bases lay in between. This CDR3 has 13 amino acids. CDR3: CASVGGNTGELFF. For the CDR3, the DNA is TGCGCCAGCGTAGGGGGGAACACCGGGGAGCTGTTTTTT.

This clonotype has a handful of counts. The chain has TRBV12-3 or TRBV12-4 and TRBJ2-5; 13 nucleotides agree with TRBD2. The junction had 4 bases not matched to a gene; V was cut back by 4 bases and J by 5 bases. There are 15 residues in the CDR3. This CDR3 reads CASSSGLAGLETQYF. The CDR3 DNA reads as TGTGCCAGCAGTTCGGGACTAGCGGGGTTGGAGACCCAGTACTTC.

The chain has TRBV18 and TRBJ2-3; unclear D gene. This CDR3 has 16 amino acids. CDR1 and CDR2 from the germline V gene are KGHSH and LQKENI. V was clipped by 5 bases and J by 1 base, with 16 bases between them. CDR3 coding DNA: TGTGCCAGCTCATCACGAAACAACCGAGGCACAGATACGCAGTATTTT. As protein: CASSSRNNRGTDTQYF.

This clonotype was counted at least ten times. The CDR3 sequence is CAAGLSSYNEQFF. The CDR3 DNA reads TGTGCCGCCGGTCTGAGCTCCTACAATGAGCAGTTCTTC. V gene TRBV10-3 combines with J gene TRBJ2-1, with no clear D. The CDR3 consists of 13 residues. Germline CDR1 reads ENHRY; CDR2 reads SYGVKD. Trimming stripped 11 bases from V and 0 bases from J, with 11 bases between.

The DNA of the CDR3 is TGTGCCAGCAGCTTCGACGACAATGGGGTCGGTGGCTACACCTTC. The encoded protein is CASSFDDNGVGGYTF. The chain carries TRBV7-9 and TRBJ1-2; D unresolved. Germline V gives CDR1 SEHNR, CDR2 FQNEAQ (reference sequence). Trimming removed 3 bases from V and 7 bases from J, with 18 bases in between. The CDR3 consists of 15 residues.

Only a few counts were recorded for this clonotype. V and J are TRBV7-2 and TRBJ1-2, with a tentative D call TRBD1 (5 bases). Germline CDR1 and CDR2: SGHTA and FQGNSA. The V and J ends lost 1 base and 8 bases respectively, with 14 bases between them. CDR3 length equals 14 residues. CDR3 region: CASSLVTGEGGYTF. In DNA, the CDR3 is TGTGCCAGCAGCTTAGTTACGGGAGAGGGGGGCTACACCTTC. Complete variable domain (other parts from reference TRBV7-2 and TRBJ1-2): GAGVSQSPSNKVTEKGKDVELRCDPISGHTALYWYRQSLGQGLEFLIYFQGNSAPDKSGLPSDRFSAERTGGSVSTLTIQRTQQEDSAVYLCASSLVTGEGGYTFGSGTRLTVV.